A selection of T cell receptor beta chains follows, all from one sample in a study of blood T cells in healthy people across ages. Using its own MiXCR run on the 5' RACE reads, TCRdb lists one record per CDR3 protein. Among about 1 million distinct CDR3 sequences, less than 25% were seen once, and the ten largest hold approximately 0.7%. These data also formed part of another study, on T cells of mothers and their children.

Material for sequencing was blood. The receptors derive from a girl aged 2 to 10 in good health. The conserved cysteine and the conserved F or W are not part of the CDR3 here. The D gene is left open where the match is weak.

D gene: .
J gene: TRBJ2-7
V gene: TRBV11-3
CDR3 protein: ASSPGHIYEQY

D gene: TRBD2
J gene: TRBJ2-1
V gene: TRBV7-9
CDR3 protein: ASSLERAGGSYNEQF

D gene: .
J gene: TRBJ1-1
V gene: TRBV7-3
CDR3 protein: ASGRGSDTEAF

D gene: .
J gene: TRBJ2-3
V gene: TRBV27
CDR3 protein: ASSPKVADTQY

D gene: .
J gene: TRBJ2-4
V gene: TRBV4-3
CDR3 protein: ASSQVPSPIQY

D gene: TRBD1
J gene: TRBJ1-6
V gene: TRBV4-1
CDR3 protein: ASTRQGGSPLH

D gene: TRBD1
J gene: TRBJ2-1
V gene: TRBV6-1
CDR3 protein: ASTGYLGQANNEQF

D gene: .
J gene: TRBJ2-2
V gene: TRBV5-1
CDR3 protein: ASSLYPETQNTGELF

D gene: TRBD1
J gene: .
V gene: TRBV11-3
CDR3 protein: ASSQHGTAKETQY

D gene: .
J gene: TRBJ1-4
V gene: TRBV4-2
CDR3 protein: ASSQGGGTDNEKLF

D gene: TRBD2
J gene: .
V gene: TRBV3-1
CDR3 protein: ASSQGEGLADNNEQF

D gene: .
J gene: TRBJ2-1
V gene: TRBV25-1
CDR3 protein: ASSEIQKIETF

D gene: .
J gene: TRBJ2-7
V gene: TRBV5-1
CDR3 protein: ASSLESFFDEQY

D gene: .
J gene: TRBJ1-2
V gene: TRBV5-1
CDR3 protein: ASSSTPSRGFDYGYT

D gene: .
J gene: TRBJ2-5
V gene: TRBV3-1
CDR3 protein: ASSPFARKETQY

D gene: .
J gene: TRBJ2-7
V gene: TRBV9
CDR3 protein: ASSSRGGAGEQY

D gene: .
J gene: TRBJ1-3
V gene: TRBV12-3/TRBV12-4
CDR3 protein: ASSLPGVAGNTIY